The 16 T cell receptor beta chains below come from one sample, sequenced in a study of blood T cell repertoires in COVID-19. Data came from immunoSEQ multiplex PCR; TCRdb stores just in-frame clones and leaves some out. This table has about 280,000 clones, roughly 80% appearing once. The specimen sequenced was PBMCs or T cells enriched from blood (not recorded which). These receptors were taken from a man aged 35-49 years who had been exposed to COVID-19.

The J gene is TRBJ2-3, the V gene TRBV9; a weak D match, TRBD1 (6 bases). Trimming cost V 1 base and J 6 bases, with 12 bases left between them. Germline CDR1 is SGDLS and CDR2 is YYNGEE. This CDR3 contains 14 residues. The CDR3 nucleotides are TGTGCCAGCAGCGTACAGGGGTGGTCGGATACGCAGTATTTT. Amino acids: CASSVQGWSDTQYF.

The chain couples TRBV5-1 to TRBJ2-1, with TRBD1 as a possible D gene (6 bases). The CDR3 contains 15 residues. Germline V gene data show CDR1 as SGHRS and CDR2 as YFSETQ. V dropped 4 bases and J dropped 8 bases, with 19 bases sitting between them. The CDR3 is CASSPRQSSGDEQFF. CDR3 coding DNA: TGCGCCAGCAGCCCACGACAGTCCTCAGGGGATGAGCAGTTCTTC.

V is TRBV9 and J is TRBJ1-2; no definite D call. Between the trimmed V and J ends, which lost 0 bases and 8 bases, there was a span of 11 bases. Germline CDR1 is SGDLS and CDR2 is YYNGEE. This CDR3 has 13 amino acids. The CDR3 region has the DNA TGTGCCAGCAGCGTAGTATCCGAGTTCGGCTACACCTTC. It encodes CASSVVSEFGYTF.

V gene TRBV28 combines with J gene TRBJ2-2, with a tentative D call TRBD1 (6 bases). The CDR3 is made up of 14 amino acids. Between the trimmed V and J ends, which lost 7 bases and 3 bases, there was a span of 12 bases. Germline CDR1 MDHEN, CDR2 SYDVKM. The CDR3 loop is CASIWGRDTGELFF. As DNA, the CDR3 is TGTGCCAGCATCTGGGGGCGGGACACCGGGGAGCTGTTTTTT.

Turning to this clone: Other DNA variants within this sample encode the same CDR3. This chain connects TRBV5-6 to TRBJ2-7, with TRBD2 as a possible D gene (6 bases). Looked up from germline, CDR1 is SGHDT and CDR2 is YYEEEE. This CDR3 is 12 amino acids long. V was shortened by 2 bases and J by 7 bases, with 10 bases between the two germline ends. CDR3 sequence (DNA): TGTGCCAGCAGCTTAGGGGCGGGAGAGCAGTACTTC. Its protein product is CASSLGAGEQYF. Based on the CDR3 plus reference TRBV5-6 and TRBJ2-7, the full variable domain is DAGVTQSPTHLIKTRGQQVTLRCSPKSGHDTVSWYQQALGQGPQFIFQYYEEEERQRGNFPDRFSGHQFPNYSSELNVNALLLGDSALYLCASSLGAGEQYFGPGTRLTVT.

This clone was detected once. The rearrangement links TRBV7-2 to TRBJ1-3, with TRBD1 matching over 8 bases. Germline-derived CDR1 and CDR2 are SGHTA and FQGNSA. The CDR3 has 16 amino acids. The V segment lost 5 bases and the J segment 7 bases; nucleotides outside the gene matches: 13. CDR3 residues: CASSPVPGGYRNTIYF. The DNA of the CDR3 is TGTGCCAGCAGCCCAGTTCCAGGGGGCTATAGGAACACCATATATTTT.

The chain has TRBV5-1 and TRBJ2-5, with D possibly TRBD1 on 5 matching bases. This CDR3 comprises 14 residues. The germline gives CDR1 SGHRS, CDR2 YFSETQ. Trimming took off 0 bases at V and 2 bases at J, with 8 bases between the two ends. DNA for the CDR3: TGCGCCAGCAGCTTGGGACAGAGACAAGAGACCCAGTACTTC. Translation: CASSLGQRQETQYF.

The rearrangement joins TRBV30 to TRBJ1-6; D unclear. V was clipped by 1 base and J by 10 bases, with 20 bases between them. CDR1 is GTSNPN and CDR2 is SVGIG in the germline V gene (reference sequence). The length of the CDR3 is 16 residues. The CDR3 DNA follows: TGTGCCTGGAGTGGCAAGGTGGCAGGTCATCGGTCACCCCTCCACTTT. Translating it yields CAWSGKVAGHRSPLHF.

The chain joins TRBV7-3 to TRBJ1-1; D is ambiguous. The CDR3 spans 13 residues. Germline V lookup: CDR1 SGHTA, CDR2 FQGTGA. V was shortened by 6 bases and J by 0 bases, with 8 bases between the two germline ends. CDR3 amino acids: CASRGGMNTEAFF. The CDR3 DNA sequence: TGTGCCAGCAGAGGAGGGATGAACACTGAAGCTTTCTTT.

The chain combines TRBV19 with TRBJ1-2; possibly TRBD1 for D (5 bases). CDR1 is LNHDA and CDR2 is SQIVND in the germline V gene (reference sequence). The CDR3 runs 18 residues. Trimming removed 6 bases from V and 0 bases from J, with 23 bases in between. Here the CDR3 DNA reads TGTGCCAGTAGGGGGGGTGACGCGTCACAACCCTCTAACTATGGCTACACCTTC. It is translated as CASRGGDASQPSNYGYTF.

This chain joins TRBV3-1 (or the pseudogene TRBV3-2) and TRBJ2-7; the match to TRBD1 covers 9 bases. Unmatched junction bases numbered 6, after V lost 3 bases and J lost 0 bases. The V gene's germline CDR1 is LGHDT and CDR2 YNNKEL (reference sequence). The CDR3 contains 16 residues. In DNA form, the CDR3 reads TGTGCCAGCAGCCATACAGGGGGCCGAAGCTCCTACGAGCAGTACTTC. Its protein product is CASSHTGGRSSYEQYF.

This chain uses TRBV5-1 with TRBJ1-4; a possible D gene is TRBD1 (5 bases). V lost 0 bases, J lost 7 bases, and 10 bases lay in between. This CDR3 spans 14 amino acids. Germline assignment: CDR1 SGHRS and CDR2 YFSETQ. The CDR3: CASSLGHGGEKLFF. CDR3 nucleotides: TGCGCCAGCAGCTTGGGACACGGGGGTGAAAAACTGTTTTTT.

This sequence joins TRBV3-1 (or the pseudogene TRBV3-2) and TRBJ2-5; 11 bases align to TRBD2. J gave up 4 bases and V 1 base, and 5 bases lay outside the gene matches. The CDR3 sequence is 16 residues long. The germline V gene has CDR1 LGHDT and CDR2 YNNKEL (reference sequence). CDR3 loop: CASSQGNGLAGETQYF. The CDR3 DNA reads TGTGCCAGCAGCCAAGGAAACGGACTAGCGGGAGAGACCCAGTACTTC.

The chain combines TRBV7-2 with TRBJ2-2; D perhaps matches TRBD2 (5 bases). The CDR3 totals 14 residues. Trimming stripped 4 bases from V and 6 bases from J, with 12 bases between. Germline V lookup: CDR1 SGHTA, CDR2 FQGNSA. The DNA of the CDR3 is TGTGCCAGCAGCTCAACTAGAGTGGCCGGGGAGCTGTTTTTT. As protein: CASSSTRVAGELFF.

This clone was seen only a few times. This chain joins TRBV24-1 and TRBJ2-1, with D possibly TRBD1 on 6 matching bases. V lost 1 base to trimming and J lost 5 bases, with 11 bases between them. In germline, CDR1 is KGHDR, CDR2 SFDVKD. The CDR3 is made up of 15 amino acids. The DNA of the CDR3 is TGTGCCACCAGTGATTTAAGGGGGAGTAACAATGAGCAGTTCTTC. It is translated as CATSDLRGSNNEQFF.

This sequence joins TRBV6-5 and TRBJ2-1; D is possibly TRBD2 (5 bases). The CDR3 runs to 15 residues. Germline V gene sequence: CDR1 MNHEY, CDR2 SVGAGI. V lost 5 bases and J 0 bases, leaving 11 bases between the germline ends. In DNA form, the CDR3 reads TGTGCCAGCAGTCTGGCGGGCCTCTCCTACAATGAGCAGTTCTTC. It is translated as CASSLAGLSYNEQFF.